These 32 T cell receptor beta chains share one sample of origin, sequenced in a study of glioma-infiltrating T cells. TCR alpha and beta CDR3 regions were amplified from RNA using iRepertoire nested multiplex PCR. MiXCR was run by TCRdb on the multiplex PCR reads, yielding one entry per CDR3 protein. This table has more than 90,000 distinct CDR3 sequences, roughly 40% appearing once. Sequencing was performed on glioma tissue, nonneoplastic brain tissue, or PBMCs (not recorded which). Receptors originate from a human donor with low-grade glioma or glioblastoma, undergoing nonglioma brain surgery, or in good health (not recorded which).

There are many counts of this clonotype. J is TRBJ1-2 and V is TRBV3-1, with D possibly TRBD1 on 5 matching bases. Germline lookup yields CDR1 LGHDT and CDR2 YNNKEL (reference sequence). Trimming pared 0 bases from V and 7 bases from J, leaving 18 bases between. The CDR3 extends over 16 amino acids. DNA of the CDR3: TGTGCCAGCAGCCAAGATCCGGGACCGGTCTTCGTTGGCTACACCTTC. It encodes CASSQDPGPVFVGYTF.

This clonotype occurred many times. The rearrangement uses TRBV28 and TRBJ2-7; 7 nucleotides match TRBD2. This CDR3 comprises 13 residues. Germline V CDR1 and CDR2: MDHEN, SYDVKM. V was clipped by 7 bases and J by 0 bases; unmatched bases: 3. The CDR3 here is CASTGGASYEQYF. The CDR3 coding sequence is TGTGCCAGCACGGGGGGAGCCTCCTACGAGCAGTACTTC.

This clonotype appeared a few times. V and J are TRBV7-3 and TRBJ2-7, with 7 bases lining up with TRBD1. CDR1 is SGHTA and CDR2 is FQGTGA in the germline V gene. J lost 2 bases, V lost 4 bases, and 8 bases had no gene match. CDR3 length: 15 residues. The CDR3 coding sequence is TGTGCCAGCAGCTCACGGGACAGAGAAACCTACGAGCAGTACTTC. Translated: CASSSRDRETYEQYF.

Comment on this clonotype: A junction end diverges from the germline sequence, so it may reflect a read error. The chain links TRBV20-1 to TRBJ2-7, with TRBD2 matching 8 bases. The CDR3 has 14 amino acids. CDR1 is DFQATT, CDR2 SNEGSKA, per germline (reference sequence). The CDR3 nucleotides read TGCAGTGCTAGGTATAGCGGGGCGCGCTACGAGAAGTACTTC. Translation: CSARYSGARYEKYF.

This clonotype was counted many times. This rearrangement joins TRBV2 to TRBJ1-5; D is undetermined. V lost 6 bases, J lost 0 bases, and 9 bases lay in between. The CDR3 runs 14 residues. Germline V gene data show CDR1 as SNHLY and CDR2 as FYNNEI. The CDR3 nucleotides read TGTGCCAGCAGCGAAACAGATAGCAATCAGCCCCAGCATTTT. Translating it yields CASSETDSNQPQHF.

There are many counts of this clonotype. In DNA form, the CDR3 reads TGTGCCAGTAGTATGGAAAGAGTGTACAATGAGCAGTTCTTC. Translation: CASSMERVYNEQFF. This chain joins TRBV19 and TRBJ2-1; no definite D call. Germline V gene sequence: CDR1 LNHDA, CDR2 SQIVND (reference sequence). Trimming stripped 3 bases from V and 4 bases from J, with 10 bases between. The length of the CDR3 is 14 residues.

Regarding this clonotype: This may arise from a read error, as a much more abundant clone is one base away. The chain joins TRBV13 to TRBJ2-3; D is perhaps TRBD2 (5 bases). Germline V gene sequence: CDR1 PRHDT, CDR2 FYEKMQ (reference sequence). The V end lost 4 bases, the J end lost 1 base, and 15 bases lay between the germline ends. This CDR3 is 16 amino acids long. DNA for the CDR3: TGTGCCAGCAGCTCACCCAACCCCGGGGGCACAGATACGCAGTATTTT. Its protein is CASSSPNPGGTDTQYF.

This clonotype was seen ten or more times. The chain employs TRBV5-1 and TRBJ2-1, with a weak D call TRBD1 (6 bases). From germline, CDR1 is SGHRS and CDR2 YFSETQ. The CDR3 sequence is 16 residues long. Between the trimmed V and J ends, which lost 0 bases and 7 bases, there was a span of 17 bases. The CDR3 here is CASSLAVGAAGNEQFF. The CDR3 bases are TGCGCCAGCAGCTTGGCGGTGGGGGCGGCCGGGAATGAGCAGTTCTTC.

A few counts support this clonotype. This chain joins TRBV5-1 and TRBJ1-1; D not resolved. V lost 0 bases, J lost 6 bases, and 12 bases lay in between. There are 14 residues in the CDR3. CDR1 is SGHRS and CDR2 is YFSETQ in the germline V gene. The CDR3 loop is CASSLGGTKAEAFF. Here the CDR3 DNA reads TGCGCCAGCAGCTTGGGGGGTACTAAGGCTGAAGCTTTCTTT.

In the case of this clonotype: One junction end does not reproduce the germline sequence, and a read error may be involved. V is TRBV12-3 or TRBV12-4 and J is TRBJ1-1; D remains ambiguous. The CDR3 is 15 amino acids. DNA of the CDR3: TGTGCCAGCAGTCCTCAACACCGCTCAAGCACTGGAGCTTTCTTT. Protein: CASSPQHRSSTGAFF.

This clonotype was observed many times. This chain joins TRBV20-1 and TRBJ1-1; D is perhaps TRBD1 (6 bases). The CDR3 sequence is 14 residues long. In germline, CDR1 is DFQATT, CDR2 SNEGSKA (reference sequence). The V gene lost 5 bases and the J gene lost 1 base, with 14 bases spanning the gap. The CDR3 loop is CSARNRVGNTEAFF. The CDR3 coding sequence is TGCAGTGCTCGCAACAGGGTCGGGAACACTGAAGCTTTCTTT.

The chain is built from TRBV5-5 and TRBJ1-2; TRBD1 is a possible D gene (5 bases). Germline V gene lookup returns CDR1 SGHKS and CDR2 YYEKEE (reference sequence). The V and J ends lost 1 base and 7 bases respectively, with 14 bases between them. CDR3 length equals 14 residues. Here the CDR3 DNA reads TGTGCCAGCAGCTTGATGGTGCGGGGCTTTGGCTACACCTTC. Translation: CASSLMVRGFGYTF.

Notes on this clonotype: A much larger clone is a single base away; this may be a read error. This chain joins TRBV11-3 and TRBJ2-2, with 10 nucleotides matching TRBD2. The germline gives CDR1 SGHNT, CDR2 YENEEA. Unmatched junction bases numbered 10, after V lost 5 bases and J lost 4 bases. CDR3 size: 17 residues. Written as DNA, the CDR3 is TGTGCCAGCAGCCCTTATAGCGGGGGGCTTAGCACCGGGGAGCTGTTTTTT. It yields the protein CASSPYSGGLSTGELFF.

This clonotype was recorded many times. The CDR3 region is CASSYGQTNYGYTF. CDR3 DNA sequence: TGTGCCAGCAGTTACGGACAGACTAACTATGGCTACACCTTC. V usage is TRBV6-6 and J usage is TRBJ1-2; possibly TRBD1 for D (6 bases). The CDR3 extends over 14 amino acids. Germline CDR1 reads MNHNY; CDR2 reads SVGAGI (reference sequence). Trimming left V 2 bases short and J 0 bases short, with 7 bases between.

This clonotype was recorded many times. The chain carries TRBV3-1 and TRBJ2-7, with D possibly being TRBD1 or TRBD2 (5 bases each). V dropped 7 bases and J dropped 2 bases, with 12 bases sitting between them. CDR3 length equals 13 residues. Germline lookup yields CDR1 LGHDT and CDR2 YNNKEL (reference sequence). The CDR3 spells CASTPGTTYEQYF. For the CDR3, the DNA is TGTGCCAGCACTCCCGGGACCACCTACGAGCAGTACTTC.

This clonotype was seen many times. This sequence joins TRBV18 and TRBJ2-1; TRBD2 matches at 9 bases. The germline gives CDR1 KGHSH, CDR2 LQKENI. The CDR3 spans 16 residues. Germline trimming cut 1 base from V and 4 bases from J; bases unmatched to any gene: 5. CDR3: CASSPQASGEYNEQFF. The CDR3 DNA sequence: TGTGCCAGCTCACCACAAGCTAGCGGGGAGTACAATGAGCAGTTCTTC.

This chain connects TRBV20-1 to TRBJ2-3; TRBD2 aligns across 9 bases. Germline CDR1 DFQATT, CDR2 SNEGSKA (reference sequence). The CDR3 is 16 amino acids. V trimming: 3 bases; J trimming: 3 bases; junction bases outside the gene matches: 10. In DNA, the CDR3 is TGCAGTGCTAGCTTAGCGGGAGCGTATGGGACAGATACGCAGTATTTT. Protein sequence: CSASLAGAYGTDTQYF.

V usage is TRBV7-2 and J usage is TRBJ2-5, with D perhaps TRBD1 (5 bases). Per the germline V gene, CDR1 is SGHTA and CDR2 is FQGNSA. Trimming took 1 base from V and 7 from J, leaving 16 bases between them. This CDR3 has 15 residues. DNA of the CDR3: TGTGCCAGCAGCTTAGGGGGCTGGGGCGGAGTGACCCAGTACTTC. This codes for CASSLGGWGGVTQYF.

The rearrangement links TRBV19 to TRBJ2-6, with 9 bases aligning to TRBD1. Germline values: CDR1 LNHDA, CDR2 SQIVND (reference sequence). The CDR3 spans 15 residues. The trim removed 6 bases at V and 0 bases at J, leaving 0 bases unmatched. The CDR3 loop reads CASRTGGSGANVLTF. The CDR3 region has the DNA TGTGCCAGTAGGACAGGGGGCTCTGGGGCCAACGTCCTGACTTTC.

The J gene is TRBJ2-7, the V gene TRBV6-2 or TRBV6-3, with 8 bases aligning to TRBD1. V lost 6 bases, J lost 6 bases, and 10 bases stayed unmatched. The CDR3 is made up of 14 amino acids. Germline CDR1 reads MNHEY; CDR2 reads SVGEGT. The CDR3 reads CASRGTGTGSEQYF. The DNA of the CDR3 is TGTGCCAGCAGAGGGACTGGGACAGGCAGCGAGCAGTACTTC.

This clonotype occurred many times. The chain joins TRBV19 to TRBJ2-7, with D possibly matching TRBD2 (6 bases). Trimming took 3 bases from V and 0 from J, leaving 18 bases between them. Germline loops: CDR1 LNHDA, CDR2 SQIVND (reference sequence). CDR3 length: 17 residues. CDR3 amino acids: CASSMRISGTSSYEQYF. For the CDR3, the DNA is TGTGCCAGTAGTATGCGAATTAGCGGCACTTCCTCCTACGAGCAGTACTTC.

This clonotype showed up many times. The gene calls are TRBV28 and TRBJ2-3; 7 positions agree with TRBD1. Germline CDR1 is MDHEN and CDR2 is SYDVKM. Trimming took 5 bases from V and 5 from J; bases not matched to a gene: 16. The CDR3 is made up of 17 amino acids. CDR3 residues: CASSPSGQLLTGDTQYF. The CDR3 DNA is TGTGCCAGCAGTCCGTCGGGACAGCTTCTTACTGGAGATACGCAGTATTTT.

The chain has TRBV20-1 and TRBJ1-1; TRBD1 is a possible D gene (5 bases). Germline assignment: CDR1 DFQATT and CDR2 SNEGSKA (reference sequence). Deletions cut 5 bases from V and 0 bases from J, with 13 bases between. This CDR3 contains 14 residues. The CDR3: CSAPKGRVNTEAFF. The DNA of the CDR3 is TGCAGTGCTCCAAAGGGGCGGGTGAACACTGAAGCTTTCTTT.

Of note for this clonotype: A read error may explain this, as a much larger clone is one base away. This chain links TRBV7-9 with TRBJ1-4, with D maybe TRBD1 (5 bases). The CDR3 extends over 15 amino acids. V lost 6 bases, J lost 2 bases, and 13 bases lay in between. The germline V gene has CDR1 SEHNR and CDR2 FQNEAQ (reference sequence). The CDR3 region is CASRFSGATNEKLFF. The CDR3 DNA follows: TGTGCCAGCAGATTCTCCGGGGCCACTAATGAAAAACTGTTTTTT.

With respect to this clonotype: Possible read error: a much larger clone is one base away. The chain employs TRBV19 and TRBJ2-1, with 8 bases matching TRBD1. Per the germline V gene, CDR1 is LNHDA and CDR2 is SQIVND (reference sequence). J was trimmed by 13 bases and V by 3 bases; bases with no gene match: 23. This CDR3 has 18 residues. Here the CDR3 reads CASSIGGDQNRGKGEQFF. The CDR3 DNA follows: TGTGCCAGTAGTATCGGTGGGGATCAAAACAGGGGGAAGGGTGAACAGTTCTTC. The full variable domain, completed using reference TRBV19 and TRBJ2-1, is DGGITQSPKYLFRKEGQNVTLSCEQNLNHDAMYWYRQDPGQGLRLIYYSQIVNDFQKGDIAEGYSVSREKKESFPLTVTSAQKNPTAFYLCASSIGGDQNRGKGEQFFGPGTRLTVL.

The chain combines TRBV12-3 or TRBV12-4 with TRBJ2-5; tentative D call: TRBD1 (5 bases). V was pared by 5 bases and J by 7 bases, with 14 bases between. The CDR3 sequence is 13 residues long. In DNA form, the CDR3 reads TGTGCCAGCAGTCCCGCCGCTGGGGCGACCCAGTACTTC. Amino acid sequence: CASSPAAGATQYF.

J is TRBJ2-7 and V is TRBV15; possible D gene TRBD2, 5 bases. CDR1 is LNHNV and CDR2 is YYDKDF in the germline V gene (reference sequence). This CDR3 comprises 14 residues. V lost 3 bases, J lost 2 bases, and 11 bases lay in between. The CDR3 nucleotides are TGTGCCACCAGCAGCGTCGGAGGTGCCTACGAGCAGTACTTC. This gives the protein CATSSVGGAYEQYF.

The sample holds many counts of this clonotype. J is TRBJ1-1 and V is TRBV6-1, with TRBD1 identical over 11 bases. The J segment lost 11 bases and the V segment lost 7 bases, leaving 15 bases of the junction unmatched. The CDR3 is made up of 15 amino acids. Germline V CDR1 and CDR2: MNHNS, SASEGT. Written as DNA, the CDR3 is TGTGCCAGCACTGGTGGGGACAGGGGGGGGTTGGAGGCTTTCTTT. This codes for CASTGGDRGGLEAFF.

Turning to this clonotype: A read error may account for a junction end that differs from germline. The V call is TRBV20-1, the J call TRBJ2-7, with D tentatively TRBD2 (6 bases). The CDR3 is 14 residues long. Germline values: CDR1 DFQATT, CDR2 SNEGSKA (reference sequence). The DNA for the CDR3 is TGCAGTGCTAGGGATAACCCAGCGGGCTACGAGCAGTGCTTC. Translation gives CSARDNPAGYEQCF.

This clonotype was counted ten times or more. The rearrangement joins TRBV15 to TRBJ1-5; 7 bases fit TRBD1. The CDR3 spans 12 residues. The germline gives CDR1 LNHNV, CDR2 YYDKDF (reference sequence). Unmatched junction bases numbered 0, after V lost 8 bases and J lost 2 bases. The DNA for the CDR3 is TGTGCCACCGGACAGGGCAATCAGCCCCAGCATTTT. Its protein is CATGQGNQPQHF.

This clonotype was seen at least ten times. The gene calls are TRBV5-8 and TRBJ2-7; 7 bases map to TRBD1. The V segment lost 4 bases and the J segment 0 bases; nucleotides outside the gene matches: 7. The CDR3 contains 15 residues. The germline V gene encodes CDR1 SGHTS and CDR2 YDEGEE. For the CDR3, the DNA is TGTGCCAGCAGCGCCGGACAGGAACCCTCCTACGAGCAGTACTTC. Its protein product is CASSAGQEPSYEQYF.

This clonotype was picked up many times. The rearrangement uses TRBV7-3 and TRBJ1-1, with D possibly TRBD1 on 5 matching bases. Deletions cut 5 bases from V and 4 bases from J, with 11 bases between. Germline V gene data show CDR1 as SGHTA and CDR2 as FQGTGA. This CDR3 region has 13 residues. The CDR3 bases are TGTGCCAGCAGCCACGGGGGGTCCACTGAAGCTTTCTTT. Its protein is CASSHGGSTEAFF.